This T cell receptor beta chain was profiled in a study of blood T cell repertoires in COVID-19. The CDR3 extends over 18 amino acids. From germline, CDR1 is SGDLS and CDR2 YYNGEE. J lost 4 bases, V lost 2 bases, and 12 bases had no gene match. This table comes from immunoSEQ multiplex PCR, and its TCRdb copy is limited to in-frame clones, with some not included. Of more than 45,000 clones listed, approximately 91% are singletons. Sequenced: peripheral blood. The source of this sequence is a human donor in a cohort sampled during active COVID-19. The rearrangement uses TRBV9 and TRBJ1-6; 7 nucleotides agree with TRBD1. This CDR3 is CASSVSRGIDPYNSPLHF. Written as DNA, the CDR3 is TGTGCCAGCAGCGTCTCCAGGGGGATAGACCCGTATAATTCACCCCTCCACTTT. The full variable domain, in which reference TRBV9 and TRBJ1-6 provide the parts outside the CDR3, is DSGVTQTPKHLITATGQRVTLRCSPRSGDLSVYWYQQSLDQGLQFLIQYYNGEERAKGNILERFSAQQFPDLHSELNLSSLELGDSALYFCASSVSRGIDPYNSPLHFGNGTRLTVT.